This TCR beta chain was captured in a study of T-cell reconstitution after alpha-beta-depleted transplantation in children. Unique molecular identifiers were incorporated when the TCRbeta library was constructed. Each CDR3 protein is one row after TCRdb ran MiXCR on the PCR reads. The table shows approximately 350,000 distinct CDR3 sequences, with 10% occurring only once. This clonotype was counted many times. The CDR3 consists of 14 residues. V lost 2 bases, J lost 5 bases, and 9 bases lay in between. The germline V gene encodes CDR1 SEHNR and CDR2 FQNEAQ (reference sequence). The chain combines TRBV7-9 with TRBJ1-4; D not certain. The sample in question was PBMCs from the stem cell graft donor, obtained from the stem cell graft. The sequence came from a human donor who donated a stem cell graft to a child with acute lymphoblastic leukemia. The CDR3 region is CASSLRRSNEKLFF. Written as DNA, the CDR3 is TGTGCCAGCAGCTTACGGCGGAGCAATGAAAAACTGTTTTTT.